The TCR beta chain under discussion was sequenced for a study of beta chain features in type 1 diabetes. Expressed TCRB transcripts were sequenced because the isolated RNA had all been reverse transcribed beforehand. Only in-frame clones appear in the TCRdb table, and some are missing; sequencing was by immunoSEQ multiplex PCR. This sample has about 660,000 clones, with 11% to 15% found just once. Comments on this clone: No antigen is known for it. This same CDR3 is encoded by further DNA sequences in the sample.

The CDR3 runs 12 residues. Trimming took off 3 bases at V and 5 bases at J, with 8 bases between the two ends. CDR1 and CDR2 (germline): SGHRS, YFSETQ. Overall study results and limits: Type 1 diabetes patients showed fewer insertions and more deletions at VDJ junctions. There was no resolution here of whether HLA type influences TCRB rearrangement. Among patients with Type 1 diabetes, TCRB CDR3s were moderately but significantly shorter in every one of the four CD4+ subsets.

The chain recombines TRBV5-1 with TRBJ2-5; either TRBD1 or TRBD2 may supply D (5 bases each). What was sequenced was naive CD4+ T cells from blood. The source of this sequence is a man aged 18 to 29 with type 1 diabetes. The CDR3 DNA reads TGCGCCAGCAGCTCGGGGCGGGAGACCCAGTACTTC. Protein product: CASSSGRETQYF.